Below, 16 T cell receptor beta chains from the same sample are listed, as sequenced in a study of blood T cell repertoires in COVID-19. Measured with immunoSEQ multiplex PCR; TCRdb has only the in-frame clones, and not every one. The table lists approximately 69,000 clones, 82% of them singletons. Sequencing was carried out using peripheral blood. Receptors originate from a woman of 80 years or more with acute or convalescent COVID-19.

In this sample, this clone turned up once. This chain links TRBV7-9 with TRBJ2-3; D ambiguous. The germline gives CDR1 SEHNR, CDR2 FQNEAQ (reference sequence). This CDR3 has 15 residues. Trimming took 5 bases from V and 0 from J, leaving 12 bases between them. CDR3 nucleotides: TGTGCCAGCAGCCGAGAGCGAACTAGCACAGATACGCAGTATTTT. It yields the protein CASSRERTSTDTQYF. Together with reference TRBV7-9 and TRBJ2-3, the CDR3 gives the full variable domain: DTGVSQNPRHKITKRGQNVTFRCDPISEHNRLYWYRQTLGQGPEFLTYFQNEAQLEKSRLLSDRFSAERPKGSFSTLEIQRTEQGDSAMYLCASSRERTSTDTQYFGPGTRLTVL.

This chain joins TRBV19 and TRBJ1-4, with D perhaps matching TRBD1 (5 bases). V was trimmed by 4 bases and J by 10 bases, leaving 16 bases between them. Germline V gene lookup returns CDR1 LNHDA and CDR2 SQIVND (reference sequence). The CDR3 length is 14 residues. Here the CDR3 DNA reads TGTGCCAGTAGTAGGTGGCAGGGCAGAGGAAAACTGTTTTTT. Translated, it gives CASSRWQGRGKLFF.

The chain recombines TRBV7-6 with TRBJ2-7, with 8 bases identical to TRBD2. Germline assignment: CDR1 SGHVS and CDR2 FNYEAQ. The CDR3 sequence is 14 residues long. V was pared by 2 bases and J by 2 bases, with 2 bases of the junction left unmatched. Written as DNA, the CDR3 is TGTGCCAGCAGCTTATCTAGCGGGCCCTACGAGCAGTACTTC. It codes for CASSLSSGPYEQYF. Using reference TRBV7-6 and TRBJ2-7 for the parts outside the CDR3, the full variable domain is GAGVSQSPRYKVTKRGQDVALRCDPISGHVSLYWYRQALGQGPEFLTYFNYEAQQDKSGLPNDRFSAERPEGSISTLTIQRTEQRDSAMYRCASSLSSGPYEQYFGPGTRLTVT.

The V gene is TRBV7-8, the J gene TRBJ2-7, with TRBD1 matching 7 bases. The trim removed 5 bases at V and 4 bases at J, leaving 20 bases unmatched. This CDR3 comprises 18 residues. The germline gives CDR1 SGHVS, CDR2 FQNEAQ. The CDR3 here is CASSRNVGQRRYFYEQYF. The CDR3 nucleotides are TGTGCCAGCAGCCGTAACGTGGGACAGAGACGCTATTTTTACGAGCAGTACTTC.

This clone appeared once. The chain combines TRBV19 with TRBJ2-1, with TRBD1 matching over 10 bases. CDR1 is LNHDA, CDR2 SQIVND, per germline (reference sequence). The CDR3 is 18 residues long. V lost 10 bases to trimming and J lost 5 bases; unmatched junction nucleotides: 20. The DNA for the CDR3 is TGTGCCACTCAACGGGACAGGGGCCGCCCATGGGTAAACAATGAGCAGTTCTTC. Translation: CATQRDRGRPWVNNEQFF.

The chain joins TRBV27 to TRBJ2-3, with D hard to call. Trimming cost V 4 bases and J 2 bases, with 10 bases left between them. The CDR3 extends over 14 amino acids. Germline loops: CDR1 MNHEY, CDR2 SMNVEV (reference sequence). This chain's CDR3 is CASSSRIATDTQYF. CDR3 DNA: TGTGCCAGCAGTTCGAGAATAGCCACAGATACGCAGTATTTT.

The rearrangement links TRBV7-2 to TRBJ1-2; TRBD1 agrees at 7 bases. V lost 0 bases to trimming and J lost 3 bases; unmatched junction nucleotides: 16. This CDR3 region has 19 residues. Per the germline V gene, CDR1 is SGHTA and CDR2 is FQGNSA. The CDR3 region is CASSLAQMGQTLRDYGYTF. Written as DNA, the CDR3 is TGTGCCAGCAGCTTAGCGCAAATGGGACAGACCCTTCGGGACTATGGCTACACCTTC.

J is TRBJ2-3 and V is TRBV5-1; 8 bases fit TRBD2. The germline gives CDR1 SGHRS, CDR2 YFSETQ. The CDR3 is 14 amino acids. The V segment lost 1 base and the J segment 6 bases; nucleotides outside the gene matches: 4. CDR3 coding DNA: TGCGCCAGCAGCTTGAGCGGGAGCTCGGATACGCAGTATTTT. It is translated as CASSLSGSSDTQYF. The full variable domain, in which reference TRBV5-1 and TRBJ2-3 provide the parts outside the CDR3, is KAGVTQTPRYLIKTRGQQVTLSCSPISGHRSVSWYQQTPGQGLQFLFEYFSETQRNKGNFPGRFSGRQFSNSRSEMNVSTLELGDSALYLCASSLSGSSDTQYFGPGTRLTVL.

This sequence joins TRBV4-1 and TRBJ2-7; 8 bases agree with TRBD2. Germline CDR1 is MGHRA and CDR2 is YSYEKL. CDR3 length: 19 amino acids. J gave up 1 base and V 4 bases, and 18 bases lay outside the gene matches. The DNA for the CDR3 is TGCGCCAGCAGCCCAAACGCGAACCTTCGGACTAGCCGATCCTACGAGCAGTACTTC. This gives the protein CASSPNANLRTSRSYEQYF.

The chain employs TRBV5-1 and TRBJ2-3; 7 nucleotides line up with TRBD2. CDR1 SGHRS and CDR2 YFSETQ come from the germline V gene. This CDR3 comprises 15 residues. Trimming removed 0 bases from V and 4 bases from J; junction bases left unmatched: 5. The CDR3 region is CASSLVSSGADTQYF. The CDR3 DNA reads TGCGCCAGCAGCTTGGTGTCTAGCGGAGCAGATACGCAGTATTTT.

This clone was counted a few times. The rearrangement links TRBV7-3 to TRBJ2-3, with a weak D call TRBD1 (5 bases). The germline V and J ends were trimmed by 5 bases and 1 base, with 13 bases remaining between them. The CDR3 consists of 15 residues. Germline CDR1 reads SGHTA; CDR2 reads FQGTGA. CDR3 amino acids: CASSLTGGRTDTQYF. The CDR3 bases are TGTGCCAGCAGCCTTACAGGCGGACGCACAGATACGCAGTATTTT.

This clone was observed a few times. The rearrangement joins TRBV6-5 to TRBJ1-1; no definite D call. The germline gives CDR1 MNHEY, CDR2 SVGAGI. V gave up 7 bases and J gave up 4 bases, with 7 bases separating them. This CDR3 has 11 amino acids. The CDR3 reads CASNRFTEAFF. Here the CDR3 DNA reads TGTGCCAGCAACCGGTTCACTGAAGCTTTCTTT.

Remarks on this clone: A read error may be the cause here, since a much bigger clone is one base away. Other DNA sequences of this sample code for an identical CDR3. The CDR3 region has the DNA TGTGCCACCAGTGCCGGGCAGGGAAACACTGAAGCTTTCTTT. Translated: CATSAGQGNTEAFF. This rearrangement joins TRBV24-1 to TRBJ1-1; possibly TRBD1 for D (5 bases). The CDR3 is 14 residues long. V dropped 5 bases and J dropped 2 bases, with 11 bases sitting between them. The germline V gene encodes CDR1 KGHDR and CDR2 SFDVKD.

The chain employs TRBV5-1 and TRBJ2-1, with D unresolved. CDR1 is SGHRS, CDR2 YFSETQ, per germline. V lost 6 bases, J lost 5 bases, and 6 bases lay in between. CDR3 length equals 11 residues. CDR3 in amino acids: CASKSNNEQFF. The CDR3 nucleotides read TGCGCCAGCAAATCTAACAATGAGCAGTTCTTC.

The chain has TRBV3-1 (or the pseudogene TRBV3-2) and TRBJ2-1; 12 positions agree with TRBD2. This CDR3 is 19 amino acids long. Germline assignment: CDR1 LGHDT and CDR2 YNNKEL (reference sequence). The ends lost 0 bases at V and 5 bases at J; junction bases unmatched: 11. The CDR3: CASSQDRLAGDHKNNEQFF. CDR3 coding DNA: TGTGCCAGCAGCCAAGATCGACTAGCGGGAGATCACAAGAACAATGAGCAGTTCTTC.

The chain carries TRBV6-2 or TRBV6-3 and TRBJ2-6, with 8 bases that match TRBD1. The CDR3 length is 18 residues. The germline V gene has CDR1 MNHEY and CDR2 SVGEGT. V was clipped by 5 bases and J by 1 base; unmatched bases: 10. The CDR3 spells CASSAQGAMGSGANVLTF. The DNA of the CDR3 is TGTGCCAGCAGTGCCCAGGGGGCGATGGGATCTGGGGCCAACGTCCTGACTTTC.